This section outlines one TCR beta chain sequence together with its context. Its specificity is unknown. The entry originates in a study of blood T cells in healthy people across ages. Study results and limitations: With unsorted PBMCs, a conclusive comparison of naive versus antigen-experienced cells was not possible. Strong correlation existed between TCR beta diversity and naive T cell percentage.

Donors ranged from roughly 6 to 95 years old and were healthy Caucasians in Russia. A second PCR of roughly 7 to 11 cycles used a sample-barcoded 5' primer and a J-beta primer mix. The template-switch adaptor, which had 12 random nucleotides, put a tag on each cDNA molecule. In TCRdb, the 5' RACE reads were re-called with MiXCR into one record per CDR3 protein. Counted here are about 1,400,000 distinct CDR3 sequences, 59% occurring once; the ten biggest clones make up under 8.5%. The sample taken for sequencing was blood. The sequence was obtained from a man between 18 and 35 years old in good health.

The CDR3 DNA reads as TGTGCCAGCAGTTACTCGCCCACGCAGCTCTATGGCTACACCTTC. Amino acid sequence: CASSYSPTQLYGYTF. The rearrangement links TRBV6-2 or TRBV6-3 to TRBJ1-2; D is unresolved. This CDR3 contains 15 residues. CDR1 and CDR2 from the germline V gene are MNHEY and SVGEGT. Deletions cut 0 bases from V and 4 bases from J, with 12 bases between.